A selection of T cell receptor beta chains follows, all from one sample in a study of T-cell memory formation after mild COVID-19. One entry per CDR3 protein, called by TCRdb with MiXCR from the 5' RACE reads. The sample shows around 340,000 distinct CDR3 sequences, roughly 20% of them seen only once. Source material: PBMCs or a T cell subset sorted from them (not recorded which). The receptor source for this set is an adult woman who had mild COVID-19 (a few samples of this study predate the infection). Cell type and time point are not known. Both conserved end residues are part of each CDR3. Each record gives: V gene, J gene, clone size, D gene, CDR3 protein, CDR3 DNA. D genes are given only for firm matches. A row's size may be missing; if present it is once, few, many or a size class.

TRBV9,TRBJ2-3,few,TRBD2,CASSVATSLAGGSTDTQYF,TGTGCCAGCAGCGTAGCGACTTCTCTAGCGGGGGGCAGCACAGATACGCAGTATTTT
TRBV7-2,TRBJ1-5,-,-,CASSLARDDGQPQHF,TGTGCCAGCAGCTTAGCCAGGGACGACGGTCAGCCCCAGCATTTT
TRBV7-9,TRBJ2-5,-,-,CASSSVGTLETQYF,TGTGCCAGCAGCTCTGTGGGCACCCTAGAGACCCAGTACTTC
TRBV20-1,TRBJ2-7,-,TRBD1,CSARDGGQGAYEQYF,TGCAGTGCTAGAGATGGAGGGCAGGGGGCTTACGAGCAGTACTTC
TRBV4-3,TRBJ2-2,few,-,CASSQDFNTGELFF,TGCGCCAGCTCCCAAGATTTTAATACCGGGGAGCTGTTTTTT
TRBV28,TRBJ2-7,-,TRBD1,CASSSTGQASYEQYF,TGTGCCAGCAGTTCAACTGGACAGGCCTCCTACGAGCAGTACTTC
TRBV11-3,TRBJ1-1,-,-,CASSLYPAGGRAEAFF,TGTGCCAGCAGCTTATACCCCGCGGGGGGGAGGGCTGAAGCTTTCTTT
TRBV15,TRBJ2-1,-,TRBD2,CATSRDSAGVDNEQFF,TGTGCCACCAGCAGAGATTCAGCGGGAGTTGATAATGAGCAGTTCTTC
TRBV12-3/TRBV12-4,TRBJ2-7,-,TRBD1,CASSDRGRRLQSSYEQYF,TGTGCCAGCAGTGACAGGGGCCGCAGACTTCAAAGCTCCTACGAGCAGTACTTC
TRBV6-2/TRBV6-3,TRBJ2-7,-,-,CASRPTGSYEQYF,TGTGCCAGCAGGCCGACAGGTTCCTACGAGCAGTACTTC
TRBV20-1,TRBJ2-7,-,-,CSAIDDTYSSYEQYF,TGCAGTGCCATAGACGATACATATAGCTCCTACGAGCAGTACTTC
TRBV6-5,TRBJ2-3,few,-,CASSYGQGIDTQYF,TGTGCCAGCAGTTACGGTCAGGGTATAGATACGCAGTATTTT
TRBV29-1,TRBJ1-2,-,-,CSVESGVGPANGYTF,TGCAGCGTTGAGTCAGGAGTCGGGCCTGCTAATGGCTACACCTTC
TRBV20-1,TRBJ1-1,-,-,CSAPRIDTEAFF,TGCAGTGCTCCCAGAATCGACACTGAAGCTTTCTTT
TRBV9,TRBJ2-2,few,-,CASSVSGGVNTGELFF,TGTGCCAGCAGCGTTTCTGGCGGGGTAAACACCGGGGAGCTGTTTTTT
TRBV6-5,TRBJ2-3,-,-,CASSYAGYTDTQYF,TGTGCCAGCAGTTATGCGGGGTACACAGATACGCAGTATTTT
TRBV15,TRBJ2-5,few,TRBD1,CATSRRGLETQYF,TGTGCCACCAGCAGAAGGGGGCTGGAGACCCAGTACTTC
TRBV20-1,TRBJ2-1,many,TRBD1,CSASWRGDRVHNEQFF,TGCAGTGCTAGTTGGCGCGGGGACAGGGTTCACAATGAGCAGTTCTTC
TRBV20-1,TRBJ2-1,-,TRBD2,CSASAFRRLAGGGRSYNEQFF,TGCAGTGCTTCAGCCTTCCGCCGACTAGCGGGAGGGGGGAGGAGCTACAATGAGCAGTTCTTC
TRBV15,TRBJ2-1,-,TRBD2,CATSSPSGGSEQFF,TGTGCCACCAGCAGCCCTAGCGGGGGGAGTGAGCAGTTCTTC
TRBV6-1,TRBJ1-1,-,-,CASSESYVDTEAFF,TGTGCCAGCAGTGAATCATACGTTGATACTGAAGCTTTCTTT
TRBV30,TRBJ1-1,-,TRBD1,CAWRRRGGQSLMNTEAFF,TGTGCCTGGAGGCGAAGGGGGGGACAGAGCCTTATGAACACTGAAGCTTTCTTT
TRBV7-7,TRBJ2-7,few,-,CASSFDRQRGQSSYEQYF,TGTGCCAGCAGCTTTGACAGGCAGCGGGGACAGAGCTCCTACGAGCAGTACTTC
TRBV4-3,TRBJ2-7,few,-,CASSQDGGNEQYF,TGCGCCAGCAGCCAAGATGGGGGAAACGAGCAGTACTTC
TRBV6-4,TRBJ2-3,few,TRBD2,CASSRSGGATDTQYF,TGTGCCAGCAGTCGCAGCGGGGGGGCCACAGATACGCAGTATTTT
TRBV20-1,TRBJ1-1,-,-,CSAVWGDTEAFF,TGCAGTGCTGTATGGGGTGACACTGAAGCTTTCTTT
TRBV5-5,TRBJ1-4,-,-,CASSLLDQTREKLFF,TGTGCCAGCAGCTTGTTGGACCAAACCAGGGAAAAACTGTTTTTT
TRBV12-3/TRBV12-4,TRBJ2-5,-,-,CASSVPGTPWETQYF,TGTGCCAGCAGTGTGCCGGGGACCCCCTGGGAGACCCAGTACTTC
TRBV5-6,TRBJ2-5,-,TRBD1,CASSLARDRVETQYF,TGTGCCAGCAGCTTGGCCCGGGACAGGGTAGAGACCCAGTACTTC
TRBV15,TRBJ2-5,few,TRBD1,CATSRAGQGGQETQYF,TGTGCCACCAGCAGAGCGGGACAGGGCGGTCAAGAGACCCAGTACTTC
TRBV11-3,TRBJ1-1,few,TRBD1,CASSPIGDRVAEAFF,TGTGCCAGCAGCCCCATCGGGGACAGGGTCGCTGAAGCTTTCTTT
TRBV20-1,TRBJ1-5,-,-,CSARDGPNYQPQHF,TGCAGTGCTAGAGACGGTCCCAATTATCAGCCCCAGCATTTT
TRBV6-2/TRBV6-3,TRBJ2-7,-,-,CASWAGYVSEQYF,TGTGCCAGCTGGGCAGGATATGTCTCCGAGCAGTACTTC
TRBV27,TRBJ2-7,-,-,CASSNQASYEQYF,TGTGCCAGCAGTAATCAGGCTAGCTACGAGCAGTACTTC
TRBV6-4,TRBJ2-1,many,TRBD1,CASSEGTGGNNEQFF,TGTGCCAGCAGTGAAGGGACAGGGGGCAACAATGAGCAGTTCTTC
TRBV5-1,TRBJ2-1,many,-,CASSLDAGLQDNEQFF,TGCGCCAGCAGCTTGGACGCGGGTCTACAGGACAATGAGCAGTTCTTC
TRBV7-8,TRBJ2-7,-,TRBD1,CASSLLGDRVGYEQYF,TGTGCCAGCAGCTTATTAGGGGACAGGGTAGGGTACGAGCAGTACTTC